Reported below is one T cell receptor beta chain. Treatment noted: oral pan-JAK inhibitor, 5-10 mg twice daily. Extracted RNA was reverse transcribed, and the resulting cDNA served as sequencing template. The protocol was immunoSEQ multiplex PCR, while the TCRdb copy is restricted to in-frame clones and leaves out a portion. The sample includes 170,000 or so clones, about 55% of them seen just once. This sample was included in a study of CD8+ T cells in alopecia areata. The CDR3 is 15 residues long. The J segment lost 6 bases and the V segment lost 0 bases, leaving 7 bases of the junction unmatched. Germline CDR1 and CDR2: LGHNA and YSLEER.

The J gene is TRBJ2-7, the V gene TRBV4-3; 8 nucleotides align to TRBD1. The source material was CD8+ T cells sorted from blood, sampled at week 24, from a patient treated with tofacitinib. The receptor was isolated from a human donor with alopecia areata. Written as DNA, the CDR3 is TGCGCCAGCAGCCAAGATCCGGGACAGGTATCCGAGCAGTACTTC. Translating gives CASSQDPGQVSEQYF.